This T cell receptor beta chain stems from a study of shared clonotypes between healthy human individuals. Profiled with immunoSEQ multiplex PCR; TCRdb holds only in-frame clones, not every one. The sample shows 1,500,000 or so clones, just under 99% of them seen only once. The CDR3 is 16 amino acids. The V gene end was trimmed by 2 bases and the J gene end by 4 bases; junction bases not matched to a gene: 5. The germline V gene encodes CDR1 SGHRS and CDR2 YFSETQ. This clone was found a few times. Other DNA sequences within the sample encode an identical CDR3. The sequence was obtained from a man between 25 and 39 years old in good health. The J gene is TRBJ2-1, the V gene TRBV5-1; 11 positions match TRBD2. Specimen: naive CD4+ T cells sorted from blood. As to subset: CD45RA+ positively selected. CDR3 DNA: TGCGCCAGCAGCTTACTAGCGGGAGACGGATACAATGAGCAGTTCTTC. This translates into CASSLLAGDGYNEQFF. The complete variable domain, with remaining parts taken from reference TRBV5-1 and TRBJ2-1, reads KAGVTQTPRYLIKTRGQQVTLSCSPISGHRSVSWYQQTPGQGLQFLFEYFSETQRNKGNFPGRFSGRQFSNSRSEMNVSTLELGDSALYLCASSLLAGDGYNEQFFGPGTRLTVL.